This TCR beta chain was documented in a study of T-cell reconstitution after alpha-beta-depleted transplantation in children. The CDR3 is 18 residues long. Germline V gives CDR1 SGDLS, CDR2 YYNGEE. Trimming took 4 bases from V and 8 from J, leaving 27 bases between them. Unique molecular identifiers were incorporated into the prepared TCRbeta library. TCRdb recomputed calls from the PCR reads with MiXCR, one row per CDR3 protein. The repertoire has fewer than 350,000 distinct CDR3 sequences, less than 9.5% of them found once; the top ten carry 8.5% to 9.5%. Of note for this clonotype: Its target is unknown.

Study-wide results and caveats: T-cell counts and diversity were attributed mostly to newly produced T cells one year after transplant. Some patients' high day-60 TCRbeta diversity was traced to surviving recipient T cells and thymic progenitors. In patients about two months after transplant, alpha-beta T cells reportedly arose from several hundred expanded graft clones.

This chain uses TRBV9 with TRBJ2-2; possibly TRBD1 or TRBD2 for D (5 bases each). The TCR comes from a female patient between 2 and 15 years old who had a stem cell transplant for Fanconi anemia, so the T cells may come from the graft donor. The material sequenced was peripheral blood, taken 360 days after TCRalphabeta/CD19-depleted stem cell transplant. This chain's CDR3 is CASSPRADRNRQLGELFF. CDR3 nucleotides: TGTGCCAGCAGCCCCCGAGCGGACCGTAACAGGCAACTGGGGGAGCTGTTTTTT.